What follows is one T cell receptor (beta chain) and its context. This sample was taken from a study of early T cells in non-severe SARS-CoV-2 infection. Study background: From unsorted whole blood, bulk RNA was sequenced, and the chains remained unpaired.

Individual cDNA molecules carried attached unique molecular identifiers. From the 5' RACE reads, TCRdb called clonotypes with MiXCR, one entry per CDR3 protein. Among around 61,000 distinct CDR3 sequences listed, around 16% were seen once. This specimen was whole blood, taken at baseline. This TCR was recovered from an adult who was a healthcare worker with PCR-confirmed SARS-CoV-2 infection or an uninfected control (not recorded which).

CDR3 region: CASREVGVAGQYF. The CDR3 region has the DNA TGTGCCAGCAGGGAAGTGGGGGTTGCCGGGCAGTACTTC. The chain uses TRBV28 and TRBJ2-7, with D perhaps matching TRBD1 or TRBD2 (5 bases each). V was trimmed by 6 bases and J by 9 bases, leaving 18 bases between them. Germline CDR1 reads MDHEN; CDR2 reads SYDVKM. The CDR3 runs 13 residues.